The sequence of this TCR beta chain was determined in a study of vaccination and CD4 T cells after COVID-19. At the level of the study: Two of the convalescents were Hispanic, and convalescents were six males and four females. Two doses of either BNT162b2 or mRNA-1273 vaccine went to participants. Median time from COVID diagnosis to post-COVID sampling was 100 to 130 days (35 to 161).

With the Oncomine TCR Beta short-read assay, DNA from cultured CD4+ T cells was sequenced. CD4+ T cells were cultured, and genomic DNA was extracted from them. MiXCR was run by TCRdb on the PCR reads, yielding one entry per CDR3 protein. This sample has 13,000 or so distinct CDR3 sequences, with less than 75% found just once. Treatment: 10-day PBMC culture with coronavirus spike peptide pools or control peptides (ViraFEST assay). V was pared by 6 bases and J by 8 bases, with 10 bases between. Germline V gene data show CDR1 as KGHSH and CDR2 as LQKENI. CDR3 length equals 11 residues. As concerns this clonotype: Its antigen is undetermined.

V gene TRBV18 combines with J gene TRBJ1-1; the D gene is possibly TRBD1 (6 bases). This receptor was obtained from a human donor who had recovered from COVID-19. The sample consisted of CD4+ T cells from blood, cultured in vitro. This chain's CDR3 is CASSGQQEAFF. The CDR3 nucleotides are TGTGCCAGCTCCGGACAGCAAGAAGCTTTCTTT.